Shown below are 6 T cell receptor beta chains from a single sample sequenced in a study of blood T cell repertoires in COVID-19 (dated by TCRdb to the early 2020s). Library creation used the immunoSEQ multiplex PCR assay. TCRdb retrieved this table from immuneACCESS and kept in-frame rearrangements only. Not all clones are present; in checked studies, unresolved V genes account for under half, and no reason is known for the remainder. The sample data list 84,000 or so clones, and approximately 80% of these were observed just once. Of the sample, 12% falls within the top ten clones. The material sequenced was peripheral blood. The receptors were sampled from a woman between 40 and 50 years old with active or convalescent COVID-19.

The genes are TRBV28 and TRBJ2-5; 8 nucleotides align to TRBD1. CDR1 is MDHEN and CDR2 is SYDVKM in the germline V gene. The CDR3 runs 15 residues. V shed 6 bases, J shed 5 bases, and the junction held 11 bases outside the gene matches. The CDR3 DNA sequence: TGTGCCAGCAGCCCCGGACAGGGACAGAGGGAGACCCAGTACTTC. It specifies CASSPGQGQRETQYF.

The rearrangement links TRBV7-9 to TRBJ2-1; 7 bases are shared with TRBD2. The germline gives CDR1 SEHNR, CDR2 FQNEAQ (reference sequence). This CDR3 spans 15 amino acids. Trimming took 0 bases from V and 9 from J; bases not matched to a gene: 8. DNA of the CDR3: TGTGCCAGCAGCTTAGCGGGAGGGACCTCGGGTGAGCAGTTCTTC. It is translated as CASSLAGGTSGEQFF.

V is TRBV9 and J is TRBJ1-6, with 12 bases lining up with TRBD1. Trimming removed 0 bases from V and 9 bases from J; junction bases left unmatched: 4. This CDR3 region has 16 residues. Germline V CDR1 and CDR2: SGDLS, YYNGEE. The CDR3 nucleotides read TGTGCCAGCAGCGTAGGGGGGACAGGGGGCACTTCACCCCTCCACTTT. The encoded protein is CASSVGGTGGTSPLHF. Based on the CDR3 plus reference TRBV9 and TRBJ1-6, the full variable domain is DSGVTQTPKHLITATGQRVTLRCSPRSGDLSVYWYQQSLDQGLQFLIQYYNGEERAKGNILERFSAQQFPDLHSELNLSSLELGDSALYFCASSVGGTGGTSPLHFGNGTRLTVT.

V usage is TRBV14 and J usage is TRBJ2-7; D is possibly TRBD1 (5 bases). Trimming took 1 base from V and 3 from J, leaving 13 bases between them. This CDR3 is 15 amino acids long. The V gene's germline CDR1 is SGHDN and CDR2 FVKESK. Here the CDR3 DNA reads TGTGCCAGCAGCCAAGGTAGACAGATCATCTACGAGCAGTACTTC. Translating it yields CASSQGRQIIYEQYF. The full variable domain, its missing parts supplied by reference TRBV14 and TRBJ2-7, is EAGVTQFPSHSVIEKGQTVTLRCDPISGHDNLYWYRRVMGKEIKFLLHFVKESKQDESGMPNNRFLAERTGGTYSTLKVQPAELEDSGVYFCASSQGRQIIYEQYFGPGTRLTVT.

The rearrangement joins TRBV2 to TRBJ2-7; possible D gene TRBD1, 7 bases. The CDR3 runs to 12 residues. Looked up from germline, CDR1 is SNHLY and CDR2 is FYNNEI. Trimming cost V 3 bases and J 6 bases, with 9 bases left between them. The CDR3 DNA sequence: TGTGCCAGCAGTGATCAGGGGGGCGAGCAGTACTTC. This encodes CASSDQGGEQYF. The full variable domain, its missing parts supplied by reference TRBV2 and TRBJ2-7, is EPEVTQTPSHQVTQMGQEVILRCVPISNHLYFYWYRQILGQKVEFLVSFYNNEISEKSEIFDDQFSVERPDGSNFTLKIRSTKLEDSAMYFCASSDQGGEQYFGPGTRLTVT.

CDR3 in amino acids: CASSEGGAASPLHF. The CDR3 coding sequence is TGCGCCAGCAGTGAGGGGGGGGCTGCTTCACCCCTCCACTTT. The V gene is TRBV10-1, the J gene TRBJ1-6; D might be TRBD1 (6 bases). With 2 bases removed from V and 9 bases from J, the gap between germline ends came to 11 bases. The V gene's germline CDR1 is WNHNN and CDR2 SYGVQD (reference sequence). The length of the CDR3 is 14 residues.